A selection of T cell receptor beta chains follows, all from one sample in a study of identical twins. MiXCR was run by TCRdb on the 5' RACE reads, yielding one entry per CDR3 protein. The data contain hundreds of thousands of distinct CDR3 sequences, approximately 9% of them singletons. This sample also belongs to another study, concerning yellow fever vaccine responses in identical twins.

The sample was PBMCs. The receptors here all came from a woman under 30 in good health. The CDR3 runs from the conserved cysteine through the conserved F or W. The D gene is left open where the match is weak. Clone size is shown for a subset of rows, as once, few, many or a class of expanded clone.

CDR3 DNA: TGTGCCAGCAGCCTGACTTCCCAGAAGCAGTACTTC; CDR3 protein: CASSLTSQKQYF; clone size: few; J gene: TRBJ2-7; V gene: TRBV14; D gene: -
CDR3 DNA: TGTGCCAGCAGTTTATCGGGCGGGATCGAGCAGTTCTTC; CDR3 protein: CASSLSGGIEQFF; clone size: few; J gene: TRBJ2-1; V gene: TRBV28; D gene: -
CDR3 DNA: TGTGCCAGCAGCCAAGCCGTCGGAGTGAACACCGGGGAGCTGTTTTTT; CDR3 protein: CASSQAVGVNTGELFF; clone size: few; J gene: TRBJ2-2; V gene: TRBV3-1; D gene: -
CDR3 DNA: TGCAGTGCTATCCGGGACGGAGACTTTTATAATTCACCCCTCCACTTT; CDR3 protein: CSAIRDGDFYNSPLHF; clone size: -; J gene: TRBJ1-6; V gene: TRBV20-1; D gene: -
CDR3 DNA: TGCGCCAGCAGGATGCAGGGGTCTGGGGAGACCCAGTACTTC; CDR3 protein: CASRMQGSGETQYF; clone size: -; J gene: TRBJ2-5; V gene: TRBV5-1; D gene: -
CDR3 DNA: TGCAGCGTGACCGGATCTTTGGAGGAAAAACTGTTTTTT; CDR3 protein: CSVTGSLEEKLFF; clone size: -; J gene: TRBJ1-4; V gene: TRBV29-1; D gene: -
CDR3 DNA: TGTGCCATCACTCCAGTAGGGGCGCGGAGTCACAATGAGCAGTTCTTC; CDR3 protein: CAITPVGARSHNEQFF; clone size: -; J gene: TRBJ2-1; V gene: TRBV10-3; D gene: -
CDR3 DNA: TGTGCCAGCAGCTCTACAGGGTTCTACGAGCAGTACTTC; CDR3 protein: CASSSTGFYEQYF; clone size: many; J gene: TRBJ2-7; V gene: TRBV7-9; D gene: -
CDR3 DNA: TGTGCCAGCAGCTTAAGGCTAGCGGGGTCCAACACATATACGCAGTATTTT; CDR3 protein: CASSLRLAGSNTYTQYF; clone size: -; J gene: TRBJ2-3; V gene: TRBV7-8; D gene: TRBD2
CDR3 DNA: TGCGCCAGCAGCCAAGATGTGGCAGTCTCTGGCTACGAGCAGTACTTC; CDR3 protein: CASSQDVAVSGYEQYF; clone size: few; J gene: TRBJ2-7; V gene: TRBV4-3; D gene: -
CDR3 DNA: TGTGCCAGCAGCCCCGTAGCGGGAAACTCTTACGAGCAGTACTTC; CDR3 protein: CASSPVAGNSYEQYF; clone size: few; J gene: TRBJ2-7; V gene: TRBV6-4; D gene: TRBD2
CDR3 DNA: TGCGCCAGCAGCGATCCCGGGACAGGGGATAACGAGCAGTACTTC; CDR3 protein: CASSDPGTGDNEQYF; clone size: many; J gene: TRBJ2-7; V gene: TRBV5-1; D gene: TRBD1
CDR3 DNA: TGTGCCAGCAGTTGGGCAGCTACGTCACCCCTCCACTTT; CDR3 protein: CASSWAATSPLHF; clone size: many; J gene: TRBJ1-6; V gene: TRBV6-5; D gene: -
CDR3 DNA: TGCAGTGCTTTTCCGGGACAGGGCTACCACGAGCAGTACTTC; CDR3 protein: CSAFPGQGYHEQYF; clone size: few; J gene: TRBJ2-7; V gene: TRBV20-1; D gene: TRBD1
CDR3 DNA: TGTGCCAGCAGTTTTACCGGGACGGACATTTCGAACACCGGGGAGCTGTTTTTT; CDR3 protein: CASSFTGTDISNTGELFF; clone size: -; J gene: TRBJ2-2; V gene: TRBV12-3/TRBV12-4; D gene: -
CDR3 DNA: TGTGCCAGCTGTCGAGGGCCGGGAGCCTACAATGAGCAGTTCTTC; CDR3 protein: CASCRGPGAYNEQFF; clone size: -; J gene: TRBJ2-1; V gene: TRBV7-8; D gene: -
CDR3 DNA: TGCGCCAGCAGCAAGGGACTAGCGGGGTCCCAAGAGACCCAGTACTTC; CDR3 protein: CASSKGLAGSQETQYF; clone size: few; J gene: TRBJ2-5; V gene: TRBV5-1; D gene: TRBD2
CDR3 DNA: TGTGCCAGCAGCGTAGAGGCCCAGCGGATTTCCTACAATGAGCAGTTCTTC; CDR3 protein: CASSVEAQRISYNEQFF; clone size: -; J gene: TRBJ2-1; V gene: TRBV9; D gene: -
CDR3 DNA: TGCGCCAGCAGCTTGGCGACAGGGGTCACGGAAAAACTGTTTTTT; CDR3 protein: CASSLATGVTEKLFF; clone size: -; J gene: TRBJ1-4; V gene: TRBV5-1; D gene: TRBD1
CDR3 DNA: TGTGCCAGCAGCGTAGCTAGCGGTCCCCCCTACGAGCAGTACTTC; CDR3 protein: CASSVASGPPYEQYF; clone size: few; J gene: TRBJ2-7; V gene: TRBV9; D gene: TRBD2
CDR3 DNA: TGTGCCAGCTCCCCGGACCCATTCAACTTCTACGAGCAGTACTTC; CDR3 protein: CASSPDPFNFYEQYF; clone size: few; J gene: TRBJ2-7; V gene: TRBV18; D gene: -
CDR3 DNA: TGTGCCAGCAGCCAGACAGAGATCTACGAGCAGTACTTC; CDR3 protein: CASSQTEIYEQYF; clone size: many; J gene: TRBJ2-7; V gene: TRBV6-2/TRBV6-3; D gene: -